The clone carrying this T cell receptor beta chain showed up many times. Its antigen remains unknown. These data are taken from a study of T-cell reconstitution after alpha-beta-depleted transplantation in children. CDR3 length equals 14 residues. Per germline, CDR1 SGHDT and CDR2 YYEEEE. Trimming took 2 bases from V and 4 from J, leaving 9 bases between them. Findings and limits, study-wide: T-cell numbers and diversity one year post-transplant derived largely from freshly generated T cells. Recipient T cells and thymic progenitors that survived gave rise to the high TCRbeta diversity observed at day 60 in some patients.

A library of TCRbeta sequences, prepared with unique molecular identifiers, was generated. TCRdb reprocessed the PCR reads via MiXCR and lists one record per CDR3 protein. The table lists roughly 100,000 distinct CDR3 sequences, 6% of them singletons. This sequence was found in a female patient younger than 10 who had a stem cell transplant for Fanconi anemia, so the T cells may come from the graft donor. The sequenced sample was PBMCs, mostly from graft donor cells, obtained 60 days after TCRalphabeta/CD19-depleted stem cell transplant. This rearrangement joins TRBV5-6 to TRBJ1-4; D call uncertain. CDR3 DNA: TGTGCCAGCAGCTTAGCAGGTCATAATGAAAAACTGTTTTTT. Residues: CASSLAGHNEKLFF. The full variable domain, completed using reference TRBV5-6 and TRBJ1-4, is DAGVTQSPTHLIKTRGQQVTLRCSPKSGHDTVSWYQQALGQGPQFIFQYYEEEERQRGNFPDRFSGHQFPNYSSELNVNALLLGDSALYLCASSLAGHNEKLFFGSGTQLSVL.